One and the same sample provided the 30 T cell receptor beta chains below, sequenced in a study of blood T cell repertoires in COVID-19. The protocol was immunoSEQ multiplex PCR, while the TCRdb copy is restricted to in-frame clones and leaves out a portion. Of around 100,000 clones in the sample, approximately 90% were seen once. Source material: peripheral blood. The source is a woman over 75 with acute or convalescent COVID-19.

The chain joins TRBV3-1 (or the pseudogene TRBV3-2) to TRBJ1-1; no clear D. Trimming removed 0 bases from V and 11 bases from J, with 13 bases in between. Germline CDR1 LGHDT, CDR2 YNNKEL (reference sequence). The CDR3 contains 13 residues. CDR3 in amino acids: CASSQDLWEEAFF. In nucleotides, the CDR3 is TGTGCCAGCAGCCAAGATCTATGGGAGGAGGCTTTCTTT.

The V gene is TRBV20-1, the J gene TRBJ2-5; D not certain. From germline, CDR1 is DFQATT and CDR2 SNEGSKA (reference sequence). The V gene lost 6 bases and the J gene lost 6 bases, with 11 bases spanning the gap. The CDR3 is made up of 11 amino acids. The CDR3 coding sequence is TGCAGTGCGCAACGTACACAGACCCAGTACTTC. It specifies CSAQRTQTQYF.

The V call is TRBV10-3, the J call TRBJ2-2, with 7 positions matching TRBD2. The ends lost 7 bases at V and 2 bases at J; junction bases unmatched: 4. This CDR3 is 14 amino acids long. Germline V gene sequence: CDR1 ENHRY, CDR2 SYGVKD. CDR3 bases: TGTGCCATCAAGGAAGCGGGAAACACCGGGGAGCTGTTTTTT. Its translation: CAIKEAGNTGELFF.

The genes are TRBV20-1 and TRBJ2-7; D might be TRBD2 (5 bases). Trimming shortened V by 5 bases and J by 4 bases, and 9 bases separated the two germline ends. Germline V gives CDR1 DFQATT, CDR2 SNEGSKA (reference sequence). The CDR3 extends over 11 amino acids. CDR3 region: CSAGREYEQYF. The CDR3, as DNA: TGCAGTGCTGGTAGGGAGTACGAGCAGTACTTC.

The chain has TRBV5-1 and TRBJ2-5, with 12 bases lining up with TRBD2. This CDR3 spans 15 amino acids. From germline, CDR1 is SGHRS and CDR2 YFSETQ. V trimming: 3 bases; J trimming: 9 bases; junction bases outside the gene matches: 9. The CDR3 protein is CASSSTGLAGKPQYF. The CDR3 nucleotides read TGCGCCAGCAGCTCCACCGGACTAGCGGGGAAACCCCAGTACTTC.

V is TRBV7-9 and J is TRBJ2-7; 10 bases fit TRBD2. The J segment lost 6 bases and the V segment lost 1 base, leaving 6 bases of the junction unmatched. The CDR3 sequence is 15 residues long. Looked up from germline, CDR1 is SEHNR and CDR2 is FQNEAQ (reference sequence). CDR3: CASSLVSGGAGEQYF. The CDR3 DNA is TGTGCCAGCAGCTTAGTCAGCGGGGGGGCAGGCGAGCAGTACTTC.

J is TRBJ2-3 and V is TRBV19; TRBD1 might be the D (6 bases). This CDR3 region has 16 residues. The ends were cut back, 5 bases at V and 4 bases at J, with 19 bases in the middle. CDR1 and CDR2 (germline): LNHDA, SQIVND (reference sequence). The CDR3 nucleotides are TGTGCCAGTAGTGCCTGGGGCAGGGGTAAGGCAGATACGCAGTATTTT. Translation: CASSAWGRGKADTQYF.

The chain has TRBV12-3 or TRBV12-4 and TRBJ1-1; D is undetermined. CDR3 size: 12 residues. V was cut by 7 bases and J by 8 bases, with 14 bases left in between. The CDR3 DNA sequence: TGTGCCAGCACCTGGACTGTAAGCGAAGCTTTCTTT. Translation: CASTWTVSEAFF.

This clone was seen a handful of times. The rearrangement joins TRBV4-2 to TRBJ2-2; D possibly corresponds to TRBD1 (7 bases). Germline V lookup: CDR1 LGHNA, CDR2 YNFKEQ. Trimming took off 4 bases at V and 4 bases at J, with 16 bases between the two ends. The CDR3 covers 16 residues. The CDR3 loop is CASSPEQGGTTGELFF. As DNA, the CDR3 is TGTGCCAGCAGCCCGGAGCAGGGGGGTACCACCGGGGAGCTGTTTTTT.

This clone was seen only once. The chain employs TRBV5-1 and TRBJ2-3; 9 bases fit TRBD2. Germline CDR1 and CDR2: SGHRS and YFSETQ. Germline trimming cut 7 bases from V and 3 bases from J; bases unmatched to any gene: 12. CDR3 length: 16 residues. CDR3 nucleotides: TGCGCCAGCGGCAGGGGAGCGGGGGGAGGTACAGATACGCAGTATTTT. Amino acid sequence: CASGRGAGGGTDTQYF.

This clone is a singleton in its sample. This chain links TRBV5-5 with TRBJ2-1; the match to TRBD1 covers 9 bases. This CDR3 has 15 residues. CDR1 and CDR2 from the germline V gene are SGHKS and YYEKEE (reference sequence). Germline trimming cut 0 bases from V and 4 bases from J; bases unmatched to any gene: 2. CDR3 coding DNA: TGTGCCAGCAGCTTGGGACAGGGGGTGTACAATGAGCAGTTCTTC. This sequence encodes CASSLGQGVYNEQFF. Using reference TRBV5-5 and TRBJ2-1 for the parts outside the CDR3, the full variable domain is DAGVTQSPTHLIKTRGQQVTLRCSPISGHKSVSWYQQVLGQGPQFIFQYYEKEERGRGNFPDRFSARQFPNYSSELNVNALLLGDSALYLCASSLGQGVYNEQFFGPGTRLTVL.

CDR3 residues: CASRGTFDYEQYF. The CDR3 bases are TGTGCCAGCAGGGGGACTTTTGACTACGAGCAGTACTTC. The chain links TRBV2 to TRBJ2-7, with TRBD2 as a possible D gene (6 bases). V lost 6 bases and J lost 3, with 12 bases in between. The CDR3 extends over 13 amino acids. Germline CDR1 reads SNHLY; CDR2 reads FYNNEI.

The chain links TRBV4-1 to TRBJ1-4; a weak D match, TRBD1 (6 bases). This CDR3 is 17 amino acids long. The V end lost 1 base, the J end lost 3 bases, and 15 bases lay between the germline ends. The germline V gene has CDR1 MGHRA and CDR2 YSYEKL. The CDR3 is CASSQVQGSVSNEKLFF. CDR3 coding DNA: TGCGCCAGCAGCCAAGTACAGGGTTCGGTATCTAATGAAAAACTGTTTTTT.

CDR3 protein: CAWSTGQGTYGYTF. CDR3 nucleotides: TGTGCCTGGAGTACGGGACAGGGGACCTATGGCTACACCTTC. The chain couples TRBV30 to TRBJ1-2; the match to TRBD1 covers 10 bases. Germline V CDR1 and CDR2: GTSNPN, SVGIG (reference sequence). The CDR3 has 14 residues. V lost 2 bases, J lost 4 bases, and 4 bases stayed unmatched.

This clone was detected only once. The CDR3 DNA is TGTGCCAGCAGCCAAGATCGGCAGGGCAGGGAGACCCAGTACTTC. The encoded protein is CASSQDRQGRETQYF. V usage is TRBV3-1 (or the pseudogene TRBV3-2) and J usage is TRBJ2-5, with D possibly being TRBD1 (5 bases). The V gene's germline CDR1 is LGHDT and CDR2 YNNKEL (reference sequence). The CDR3 has 15 amino acids. Between the trimmed V and J ends, which lost 0 bases and 5 bases, there was a span of 13 bases.

A single count supports this clone. The chain has TRBV2 and TRBJ2-6; the match to TRBD1 covers 7 bases. The J segment lost 0 bases and the V segment lost 1 base, leaving 15 bases of the junction unmatched. Germline CDR1 SNHLY, CDR2 FYNNEI. The CDR3 contains 21 residues. CDR3 DNA sequence: TGTGCCAGCAGTGAAGTTATCTGGGACAGCCCGTACCCCTCTGGGGCCAACGTCCTGACTTTC. Translated, it gives CASSEVIWDSPYPSGANVLTF. The whole variable domain, filled in from reference TRBV2 and TRBJ2-6, reads EPEVTQTPSHQVTQMGQEVILRCVPISNHLYFYWYRQILGQKVEFLVSFYNNEISEKSEIFDDQFSVERPDGSNFTLKIRSTKLEDSAMYFCASSEVIWDSPYPSGANVLTFGAGSRLTVL.

This chain joins TRBV5-6 and TRBJ1-4; D might be TRBD1 (5 bases). V lost 0 bases to trimming and J lost 3 bases, with 12 bases between them. Per germline, CDR1 SGHDT and CDR2 YYEEEE. The CDR3 totals 16 residues. The CDR3 here is CASSLEGGVPNEKLFF. DNA of the CDR3: TGTGCCAGCAGCTTGGAGGGAGGGGTTCCTAATGAAAAACTGTTTTTT.

The chain links TRBV18 to TRBJ1-1, with 10 bases lining up with TRBD1. Per the germline V gene, CDR1 is KGHSH and CDR2 is LQKENI. V lost 6 bases to trimming and J lost 0 bases; unmatched junction nucleotides: 7. There are 16 residues in the CDR3. In DNA form, the CDR3 reads TGTGCCAGCTCGCCTAGACAGGGGGCTGTGAACACTGAAGCTTTCTTT. Translated: CASSPRQGAVNTEAFF.

V gene TRBV18 combines with J gene TRBJ1-1; D is perhaps TRBD1 (6 bases). Trimming removed 2 bases at V and 0 bases at J, with 10 bases between. This CDR3 has 15 amino acids. Per the germline V gene, CDR1 is KGHSH and CDR2 is LQKENI. CDR3 sequence reads: CASSPGTTMNTEAFF. CDR3 bases: TGTGCCAGCTCACCAGGGACAACGATGAACACTGAAGCTTTCTTT.

The chain links TRBV19 to TRBJ2-3; D unresolved. This CDR3 spans 14 amino acids. V was cut by 5 bases and J by 1 base, with 10 bases left in between. Germline V gene sequence: CDR1 LNHDA, CDR2 SQIVND (reference sequence). The CDR3 is CASSQDGGTDTQYF. As DNA, the CDR3 is TGTGCCAGTAGTCAGGATGGCGGCACAGATACGCAGTATTTT.

V is TRBV5-1 and J is TRBJ2-5; 8 nucleotides align to TRBD2. From germline, CDR1 is SGHRS and CDR2 YFSETQ. The CDR3 has 16 amino acids. The V gene end was trimmed by 0 bases and the J gene end by 5 bases; junction bases not matched to a gene: 9. The CDR3 protein is CASSLAPAGVGETQYF. The CDR3 DNA is TGCGCCAGCAGCTTGGCCCCAGCGGGGGTGGGGGAGACCCAGTACTTC.

The chain has TRBV27 and TRBJ1-2; TRBD1 matches at 9 bases. Germline values: CDR1 MNHEY, CDR2 SMNVEV (reference sequence). The CDR3 contains 14 residues. V gave up 6 bases and J gave up 6 bases; unmatched junction bases: 8. The CDR3 DNA sequence: TGTGCCAGCAGCTCCATGGGACAGGGCAATGGCTACACCTTC. It translates to CASSSMGQGNGYTF.

The CDR3 DNA sequence: TGCGCCAGCAGCTATAGCATACAGGGGGCCAGCACAGATACGCAGTATTTT. Protein sequence: CASSYSIQGASTDTQYF. The J gene is TRBJ2-3, the V gene TRBV5-1; 9 bases match TRBD1. Germline CDR1 and CDR2: SGHRS and YFSETQ. The CDR3 loop spans 17 amino acids. J lost 0 bases, V lost 3 bases, and 8 bases had no gene match.

The chain carries TRBV28 and TRBJ1-5; D is undetermined. This CDR3 comprises 13 residues. V dropped 9 bases and J dropped 1 base, with 10 bases sitting between them. From germline, CDR1 is MDHEN and CDR2 SYDVKM. CDR3 residues: CASLGGSNQPQHF. DNA for the CDR3: TGTGCCAGTTTAGGCGGGAGCAATCAGCCCCAGCATTTT.

The chain links TRBV18 to TRBJ2-5; D perhaps matches TRBD1 (6 bases). CDR1 and CDR2 (germline): KGHSH, LQKENI. The V end was cut by 3 bases, the J end by 3 bases, with 11 bases between. The CDR3 contains 14 residues. The CDR3 sequence is CASSPSAGEETQYF. In nucleotides, the CDR3 is TGTGCCAGCTCACCTTCCGCAGGGGAAGAGACCCAGTACTTC.

The chain couples TRBV5-6 to TRBJ2-7; 8 bases align to TRBD1. The CDR3 is made up of 13 amino acids. V lost 0 bases, J lost 9 bases, and 5 bases stayed unmatched. Germline CDR1 SGHDT, CDR2 YYEEEE. The CDR3 reads CASSLGTGKAQYF. For the CDR3, the DNA is TGTGCCAGCAGCTTGGGGACAGGGAAAGCGCAGTACTTC.

The V call is TRBV11-2, the J call TRBJ2-5; 10 bases are shared with TRBD2. CDR1 SGHAT and CDR2 FQNNGV come from the germline V gene. The CDR3 sequence is 15 residues long. Trimming at V came to 1 base and at J to 5 bases, leaving 4 bases not matched to a gene. The CDR3, as DNA: TGTGCCAGCAGCTTAGGAGCGGGGGGGCGGGAGACCCAGTACTTC. It translates to CASSLGAGGRETQYF.

The chain couples TRBV7-9 to TRBJ2-7; D is unresolved. V was pared by 4 bases and J by 4 bases, with 8 bases between. Germline V gene lookup returns CDR1 SEHNR and CDR2 FQNEAQ (reference sequence). The CDR3 is 12 residues long. CDR3 loop: CASSSARYEQYF. The DNA for the CDR3 is TGTGCCAGCAGCTCCGCTAGGTACGAGCAGTACTTC.

The V call is TRBV27, the J call TRBJ1-1, with TRBD1 as a possible D gene (5 bases). The V and J ends lost 6 bases and 5 bases respectively, with 19 bases between them. The CDR3 is made up of 15 amino acids. Germline V gene lookup returns CDR1 MNHEY and CDR2 SMNVEV (reference sequence). The CDR3: CASRGFSRVVTEAFF. CDR3 nucleotides: TGTGCCAGCAGGGGGTTCTCCAGGGTGGTAACTGAAGCTTTCTTT.

In DNA, the CDR3 is TGTGCCAGCAGCCAAGATCTGGGGGGACAAGAGACCCAGTACTTC. Residues: CASSQDLGGQETQYF. The chain combines TRBV3-1 (or the pseudogene TRBV3-2) with TRBJ2-5, with D possibly TRBD2 on 6 matching bases. Germline assignment: CDR1 LGHDT and CDR2 YNNKEL (reference sequence). There are 15 residues in the CDR3. V dropped 0 bases and J dropped 2 bases, with 10 bases sitting between them.